Each of the 6 T cell receptor beta chains below was sequenced from the same sample in a study of radiotherapy plus CTLA-4 blockade in lung cancer. Only in-frame clones appear in the TCRdb table, and some are missing; sequencing was by immunoSEQ multiplex PCR. The table includes some 15,000 clones, around 70% detected once. Here the sequenced sample was peripheral blood, taken from a patient treated with radiotherapy plus ipilimumab. The receptors come from a human donor with non-small cell lung cancer whose response to radiotherapy plus ipilimumab could not be evaluated.

The sample holds a few counts of this clone. The chain combines TRBV7-9 with TRBJ1-1, with D maybe TRBD1 (5 bases). The V gene's germline CDR1 is SEHNR and CDR2 FQNEAQ (reference sequence). V was trimmed by 2 bases and J by 5 bases, leaving 18 bases between them. This CDR3 has 16 amino acids. CDR3 amino acids: CASSLTSGRGRTEAFF. The CDR3 region has the DNA TGTGCCAGCAGCTTAACTTCTGGGAGGGGAAGGACTGAAGCTTTCTTT.

V is TRBV23-1 and J is TRBJ1-4; TRBD1 matches 9 bases. TRBV23-1 is reported as an ORF; its role is uncertain. V shed 7 bases and J 7 bases; nucleotides not matched to a gene: 7. This CDR3 is built from 14 residues. The CDR3 loop is CASTLGTGIEKLFF. As DNA, the CDR3 is TGCGCCAGCACCCTAGGGACAGGGATTGAAAAACTGTTTTTT.

The V gene is TRBV9, the J gene TRBJ1-3, with TRBD1 matching 7 bases. With V trimmed by 3 bases and J by 4 bases, 4 bases remained unmatched. This CDR3 is 14 amino acids long. CDR1 is SGDLS and CDR2 is YYNGEE in the germline V gene. CDR3 loop: CASSATGSGNTIYF. As DNA, the CDR3 is TGTGCCAGCAGCGCGACAGGGTCCGGAAACACCATATATTTT.

With regard to this clone: A junction end diverges from the germline sequence, so it may reflect a read error. V usage is TRBV7-7 and J usage is TRBJ2-2; 8 nucleotides match TRBD1. The CDR3 covers 16 residues. Germline CDR1 reads SSHAT; CDR2 reads FNYEAQ (reference sequence). The CDR3 nucleotides read TGTGCTAGCAGCTCTCTGACAGGGGAGCTTAGCGGGGAGCTGTTTTTT. This gives the protein CASSSLTGELSGELFF.

This sequence joins TRBV29-1 and TRBJ2-1; D not resolved. This CDR3 is 11 amino acids long. V shed 4 bases and J shed 5 bases, with 6 bases lying between them. The germline V gene has CDR1 SQVTM and CDR2 ANQGSEA. The CDR3 reads CSVGANNEQFF. The CDR3 nucleotides are TGCAGCGTTGGAGCCAACAATGAGCAGTTCTTC.

The chain employs TRBV6-1 and TRBJ1-5, with D possibly TRBD1 on 5 matching bases. Germline CDR1 and CDR2: MNHNS and SASEGT. The CDR3 totals 14 residues. The V and J ends lost 0 bases and 2 bases respectively, with 5 bases between them. CDR3 region: CASSEAGGNQPQHF. Here the CDR3 DNA reads TGTGCCAGCAGTGAAGCAGGGGGCAATCAGCCCCAGCATTTT.